The 10 T cell receptor beta chains presented below share a single source sample, sequenced in a study of blood T cell repertoires in COVID-19. Profiling relied on immunoSEQ multiplex PCR, and the TCRdb table lists in-frame clones only, not all of them. Seen here are under 300,000 clones, about nine tenths observed once, and the top ten hold 5.5% to 6.5%. Sequenced: peripheral blood. The receptors were gathered from a man between 60 and 75 years old with acute or convalescent COVID-19.

The chain has TRBV5-1 and TRBJ2-7; D might be TRBD1 (6 bases). The CDR3 is 15 amino acids. Germline lookup yields CDR1 SGHRS and CDR2 YFSETQ. Trimming removed 0 bases from V and 1 base from J, with 11 bases in between. The DNA for the CDR3 is TGCGCCAGCAGCTTGGACAGGGTGGGGTCCTACGAGCAGTACTTC. Residues: CASSLDRVGSYEQYF.

The genes are TRBV5-1 and TRBJ2-1; D remains unclear. Germline CDR1 SGHRS, CDR2 YFSETQ. The V gene lost 4 bases and the J gene lost 10 bases, with 12 bases spanning the gap. The CDR3 extends over 12 amino acids. This CDR3 reads CASSVRSGEQFF. The CDR3 nucleotides read TGCGCCAGCAGCGTCCGATCCGGGGAGCAGTTCTTC.

The rearrangement links TRBV7-9 to TRBJ2-1; D is possibly TRBD2 (6 bases). The CDR3 runs 16 residues. Germline V gene lookup returns CDR1 SEHNR and CDR2 FQNEAQ (reference sequence). Deletions cut 5 bases from V and 0 bases from J, with 14 bases between. In DNA form, the CDR3 reads TGTGCCAGCAGCGTAATCCCGGGAGACTCCTACAATGAGCAGTTCTTC. It is translated as CASSVIPGDSYNEQFF.

This clone was picked up one time. This chain connects TRBV11-3 to TRBJ2-1, with a tentative D call TRBD1 (5 bases). The CDR3 has 14 amino acids. CDR1 and CDR2 (germline): SGHNT, YENEEA. Trimming cost V 5 bases and J 7 bases, with 15 bases left between them. This CDR3 reads CASSPESQGNEQFF. The CDR3 DNA is TGTGCCAGCAGCCCCGAGTCCCAGGGTAATGAGCAGTTCTTC. Full variable domain (outside the CDR3, taken from reference TRBV11-3 and TRBJ2-1): EAGVVQSPRYKIIEKKQPVAFWCNPISGHNTLYWYLQNLGQGPELLIRYENEEAVDDSQLPKDRFSAERLKGVDSTLKIQPAELGDSAVYLCASSPESQGNEQFFGPGTRLTVL.

The genes are TRBV4-3 and TRBJ2-7, with a weak D call TRBD1 (6 bases). The germline V and J ends were trimmed by 3 bases and 3 bases, with 12 bases remaining between them. Germline CDR1 reads LGHNA; CDR2 reads YSLEER. The CDR3 covers 14 residues. The DNA of the CDR3 is TGCGCCAGCAGCCACGAGGCACAGGGCTACGAGCAGTACTTC. Translation: CASSHEAQGYEQYF.

The chain is built from TRBV6-2 or TRBV6-3 and TRBJ2-7, with D perhaps matching TRBD1 (6 bases). V was cut by 5 bases and J by 6 bases, with 11 bases left in between. The germline V gene has CDR1 MNHEY and CDR2 SVGEGT. The CDR3 covers 12 residues. The CDR3 DNA follows: TGTGCCAGCAGTGGACAGTTACGCGAGCAGTACTTC. Translation gives CASSGQLREQYF.

This chain links TRBV10-3 with TRBJ1-1, with 8 bases aligning to TRBD1. Germline V gives CDR1 ENHRY, CDR2 SYGVKD. CDR3 length: 17 amino acids. The V and J ends lost 0 bases and 6 bases, in that order; junction bases with no gene match: 12. CDR3 DNA sequence: TGTGCCATCAGTGAGTCGGGACAGGCCCGGGGTTTTGCTGAAGCTTTCTTT. Its protein product is CAISESGQARGFAEAFF.

A few counts support this clone. V is TRBV19 and J is TRBJ1-2; 7 nucleotides line up with TRBD1. V gave up 4 bases and J gave up 4 bases; unmatched junction bases: 6. The CDR3 covers 14 residues. Germline V gives CDR1 LNHDA, CDR2 SQIVND (reference sequence). The CDR3 bases are TGTGCCAGTAGTACGACCGGGACAGCCTATGGCTACACCTTC. Amino acid sequence: CASSTTGTAYGYTF.

The genes are TRBV9 and TRBJ1-6; 9 positions match TRBD1. The trim removed 3 bases at V and 13 bases at J, leaving 8 bases unmatched. CDR3 length equals 14 residues. Germline assignment: CDR1 SGDLS and CDR2 YYNGEE. The CDR3 protein is CASSAPGQGFPLHF. As DNA, the CDR3 is TGTGCCAGCAGCGCACCGGGACAGGGCTTTCCCCTCCACTTT. Based on the CDR3 plus reference TRBV9 and TRBJ1-6, the full variable domain is DSGVTQTPKHLITATGQRVTLRCSPRSGDLSVYWYQQSLDQGLQFLIQYYNGEERAKGNILERFSAQQFPDLHSELNLSSLELGDSALYFCASSAPGQGFPLHFGNGTRLTVT.

The chain joins TRBV24-1 to TRBJ2-1; 10 bases match TRBD1. Germline values: CDR1 KGHDR, CDR2 SFDVKD. The CDR3 covers 14 residues. With V trimmed by 9 bases and J by 7 bases, 8 bases remained unmatched. The chain's CDR3 is CATCPRQGANEQFF. DNA for the CDR3: TGTGCCACCTGTCCGAGACAGGGGGCAAATGAGCAGTTCTTC.